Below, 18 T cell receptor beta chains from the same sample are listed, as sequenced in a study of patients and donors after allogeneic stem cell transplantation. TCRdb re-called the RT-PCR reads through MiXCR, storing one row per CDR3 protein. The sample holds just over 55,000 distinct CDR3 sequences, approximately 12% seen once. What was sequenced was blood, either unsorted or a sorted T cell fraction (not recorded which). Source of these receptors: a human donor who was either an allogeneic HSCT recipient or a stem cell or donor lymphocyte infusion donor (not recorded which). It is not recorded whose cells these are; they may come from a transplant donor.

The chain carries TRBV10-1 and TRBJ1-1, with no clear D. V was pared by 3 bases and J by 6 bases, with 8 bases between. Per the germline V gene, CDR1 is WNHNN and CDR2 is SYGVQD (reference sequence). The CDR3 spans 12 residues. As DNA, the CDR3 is TGCGCCAGCAGTGATTCTGGTCCTGAAGCTTTCTTT. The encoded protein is CASSDSGPEAFF.

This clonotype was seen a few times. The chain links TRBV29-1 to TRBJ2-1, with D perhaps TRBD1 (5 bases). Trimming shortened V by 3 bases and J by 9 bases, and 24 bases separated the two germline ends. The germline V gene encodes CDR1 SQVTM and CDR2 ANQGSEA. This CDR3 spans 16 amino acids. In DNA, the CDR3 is TGCAGCGTTGAGGGTCGTCCGGACACCCAAATCGGTGAGCAGTTCTTC. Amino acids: CSVEGRPDTQIGEQFF.

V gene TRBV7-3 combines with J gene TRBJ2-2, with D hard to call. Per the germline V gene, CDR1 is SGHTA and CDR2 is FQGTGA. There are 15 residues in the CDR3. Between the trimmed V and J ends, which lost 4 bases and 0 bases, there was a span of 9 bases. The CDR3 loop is CASSSRSTNTGELFF. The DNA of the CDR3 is TGTGCCAGCAGCTCCCGCAGTACGAACACCGGGGAGCTGTTTTTT.

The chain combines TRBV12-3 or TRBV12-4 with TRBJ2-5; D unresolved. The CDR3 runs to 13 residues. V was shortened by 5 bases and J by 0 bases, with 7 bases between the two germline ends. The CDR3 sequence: CASSSRHQETQYF. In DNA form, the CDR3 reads TGTGCCAGCAGTAGCAGGCACCAAGAGACCCAGTACTTC.

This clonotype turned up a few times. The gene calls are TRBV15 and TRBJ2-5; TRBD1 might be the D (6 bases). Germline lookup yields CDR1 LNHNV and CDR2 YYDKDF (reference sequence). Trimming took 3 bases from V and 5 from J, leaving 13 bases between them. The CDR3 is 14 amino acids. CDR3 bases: TGTGCCACCAGCAGGATGGACAGTTTTGAGACCCAGTACTTC. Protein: CATSRMDSFETQYF.

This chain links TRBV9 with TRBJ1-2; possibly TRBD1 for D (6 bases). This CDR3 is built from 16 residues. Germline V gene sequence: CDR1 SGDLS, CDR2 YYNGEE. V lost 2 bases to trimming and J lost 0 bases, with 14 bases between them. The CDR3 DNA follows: TGTGCCAGCAGCGTCAACCGGGACAACCCTAACTATGGCTACACCTTC. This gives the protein CASSVNRDNPNYGYTF.

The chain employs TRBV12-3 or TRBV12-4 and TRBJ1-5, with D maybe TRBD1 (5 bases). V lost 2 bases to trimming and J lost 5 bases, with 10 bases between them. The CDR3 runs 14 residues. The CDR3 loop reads CASSLNQGDQPQHF. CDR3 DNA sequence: TGTGCCAGCAGTTTAAATCAGGGAGATCAGCCCCAGCATTTT.

The chain's CDR3 is CASSQMGPGVQETQYF. For the CDR3, the DNA is TGCGCCAGCAGCCAAATGGGCCCTGGGGTCCAAGAGACCCAGTACTTC. The chain joins TRBV5-1 to TRBJ2-5; D is ambiguous. Germline V gene data show CDR1 as SGHRS and CDR2 as YFSETQ. This CDR3 region has 16 residues. V was cut by 4 bases and J by 1 base, with 17 bases left in between. The full variable domain, with the rest looked up from reference TRBV5-1 and TRBJ2-5, is KAGVTQTPRYLIKTRGQQVTLSCSPISGHRSVSWYQQTPGQGLQFLFEYFSETQRNKGNFPGRFSGRQFSNSRSEMNVSTLELGDSALYLCASSQMGPGVQETQYFGPGTRLLVL.

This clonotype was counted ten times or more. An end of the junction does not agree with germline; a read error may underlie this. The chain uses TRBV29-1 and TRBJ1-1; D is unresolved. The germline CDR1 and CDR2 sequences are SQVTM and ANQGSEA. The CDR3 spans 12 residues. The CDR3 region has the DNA TGCAGCGTTGTACACCTCAACACTGGAGCTTTCTTT. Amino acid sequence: CSVVHLNTGAFF.

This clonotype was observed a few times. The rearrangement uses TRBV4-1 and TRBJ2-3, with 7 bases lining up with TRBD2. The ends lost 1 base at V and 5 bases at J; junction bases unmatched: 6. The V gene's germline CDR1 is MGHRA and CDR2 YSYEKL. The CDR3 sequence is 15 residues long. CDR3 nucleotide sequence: TGCGCCAGCAGCCAAGCGACTAGCAAGTTAGATACGCAGTATTTT. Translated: CASSQATSKLDTQYF.

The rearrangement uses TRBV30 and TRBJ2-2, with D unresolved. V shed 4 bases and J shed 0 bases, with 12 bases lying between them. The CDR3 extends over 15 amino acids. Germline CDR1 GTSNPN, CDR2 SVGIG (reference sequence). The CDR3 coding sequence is TGTGCCTGGACCAGAGTTCTATCGAACACCGGGGAGCTGTTTTTT. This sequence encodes CAWTRVLSNTGELFF.

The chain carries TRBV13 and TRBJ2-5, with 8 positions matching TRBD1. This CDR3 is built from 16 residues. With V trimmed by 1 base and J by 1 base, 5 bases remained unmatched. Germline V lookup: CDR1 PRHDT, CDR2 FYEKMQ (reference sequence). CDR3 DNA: TGTGCCAGCAGCTTAGAAGGGACAGGTGTCCAAGAGACCCAGTACTTC. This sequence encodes CASSLEGTGVQETQYF.

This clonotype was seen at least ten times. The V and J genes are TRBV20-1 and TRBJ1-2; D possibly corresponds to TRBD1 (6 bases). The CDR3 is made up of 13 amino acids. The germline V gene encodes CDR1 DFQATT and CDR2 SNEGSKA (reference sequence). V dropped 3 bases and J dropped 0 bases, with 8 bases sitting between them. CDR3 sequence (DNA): TGCAGTGCTAGTACAGGGACTAACTATGGCTACACCTTC. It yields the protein CSASTGTNYGYTF.

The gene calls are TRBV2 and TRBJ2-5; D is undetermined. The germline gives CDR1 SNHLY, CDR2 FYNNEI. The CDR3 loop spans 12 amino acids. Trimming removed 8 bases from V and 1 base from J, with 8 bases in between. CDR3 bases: TGTGCCAGCGACTCTCCCCAAGAGACCCAGTACTTC. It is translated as CASDSPQETQYF.

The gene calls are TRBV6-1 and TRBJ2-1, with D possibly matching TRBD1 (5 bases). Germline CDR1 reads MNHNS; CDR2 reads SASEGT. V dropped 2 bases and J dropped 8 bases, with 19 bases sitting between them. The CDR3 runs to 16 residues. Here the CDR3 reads CASSEYSAGNVDEQFF. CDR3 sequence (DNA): TGTGCCAGCAGTGAATATTCCGCAGGGAACGTCGATGAGCAGTTCTTC.

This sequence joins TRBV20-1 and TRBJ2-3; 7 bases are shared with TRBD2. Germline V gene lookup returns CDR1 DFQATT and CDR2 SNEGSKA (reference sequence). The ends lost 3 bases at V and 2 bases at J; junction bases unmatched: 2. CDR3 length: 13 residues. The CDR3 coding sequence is TGCAGTGCTAGTGCGGGAGCCACAGATACGCAGTATTTT. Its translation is CSASAGATDTQYF.

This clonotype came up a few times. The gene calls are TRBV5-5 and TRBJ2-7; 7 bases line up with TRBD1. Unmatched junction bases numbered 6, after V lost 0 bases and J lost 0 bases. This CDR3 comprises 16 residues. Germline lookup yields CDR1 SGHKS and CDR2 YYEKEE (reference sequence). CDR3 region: CASSLVTGIYSYEQYF. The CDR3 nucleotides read TGTGCCAGCAGCTTGGTGACAGGGATCTACTCCTACGAGCAGTACTTC.

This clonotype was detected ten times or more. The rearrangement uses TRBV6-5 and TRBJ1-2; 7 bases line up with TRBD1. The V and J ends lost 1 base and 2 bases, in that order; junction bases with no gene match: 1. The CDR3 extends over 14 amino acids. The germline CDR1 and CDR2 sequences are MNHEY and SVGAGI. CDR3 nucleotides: TGTGCCAGCAGTTACTGGGGACAGAACTATGGCTACACCTTC. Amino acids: CASSYWGQNYGYTF.